The rows below give T cell receptor beta chains drawn from one sample of a study of T cells expressing NK-cell markers. Each CDR3 protein gets one entry in TCRdb, which reprocessed the 5' RACE reads and gives no DNA. The data show about 150,000 distinct CDR3 sequences, and the top ten clones hold around 37%. The material sequenced was blood T cells: a sorted CD56 or NKG2C T cell subset, CD4+ or CD8+ T cells, or bulk PBMC T cells (not recorded which). These receptors all come from a woman between 50 and 59 years old in good health. Both conserved end residues are part of each CDR3. Fields, in order: J gene, V gene, CDR3 protein.

TRBJ2-3 | TRBV27 | CASRSFTFSTDTQYF
TRBJ2-3 | TRBV12-5 | CASGPPTDTQYF
TRBJ2-2 | TRBV11-2 | CASSLDGPQGLWTGELFF
TRBJ1-2 | TRBV29-1 | CSVDLGQGVYGYTF
TRBJ2-1 | TRBV25-1 | CASSEGDLDYNEQFF
TRBJ2-2 | TRBV12-3/TRBV12-4 | CASSSGGRGTGELFF
TRBJ2-2 | TRBV6-4 | CASSPKTDTGELFF
TRBJ2-3 | TRBV11-2 | CASSLVAGGTDTQYF
TRBJ2-1 | TRBV19 | CASSLGLADYNEQFF
TRBJ2-1 | TRBV19 | CATPRIDEQFF
TRBJ2-1 | TRBV12-3/TRBV12-4 | CASSRGLLADNEQFF
TRBJ2-1 | TRBV6-5 | CASSQGTSGRFSEQFF
TRBJ2-3 | TRBV3-1 | CASSGLGDTQYF
TRBJ2-7 | TRBV28 | CASSLFSWGQYYEQYF
TRBJ2-1 | TRBV2 | CASRGRGRGTGYNEQFF
TRBJ2-3 | TRBV7-6 | CASSLYGRARTDTQYF
TRBJ2-2 | TRBV15 | CATSGTLGPNTGELFF
TRBJ2-1 | TRBV7-9 | CAPGLAGGEQFF
TRBJ2-5 | TRBV11-2 | CASSSWTEGQETQYF
TRBJ2-3 | TRBV5-1 | CASRQVSATDTQYF
TRBJ2-1 | TRBV7-9 | CASSWAGVINEQFF
TRBJ2-1 | TRBV18 | CASSPTGSEQFF
TRBJ1-4 | TRBV21-1 | CASTRGQRLFF
TRBJ2-7 | TRBV27 | CASSFNRGYEQYF
TRBJ2-7 | TRBV5-1 | CASSLGWSSYEQYF
TRBJ2-5 | TRBV12-5 | CASGFRKGRYQETQYF
TRBJ2-3 | TRBV5-1 | CASKIAQGFRLAEADTQYF
TRBJ2-1 | TRBV2 | CASSEGLAAPNEQFF
TRBJ2-1 | TRBV5-1 | CASSLGGNWGDEQFF
TRBJ1-5 | TRBV27 | CASSPAGLHQPQHF
TRBJ1-2 | TRBV27 | CASSKQGSFYGYTF
TRBJ2-1 | TRBV7-9 | CASSFTDEQFF
TRBJ2-7 | TRBV11-1 | CASSSPFGYEQYF
TRBJ2-2 | TRBV19 | CASRVQGPGELFF
TRBJ2-5 | TRBV24-1 | CATSSPSDRGDQETQYF
TRBJ2-1 | TRBV12-3/TRBV12-4 | CASSFDHEQFF
TRBJ2-1 | TRBV5-1 | CASSLVIAGGNEQFF
TRBJ2-3 | TRBV10-3 | CAINEREGGTDTQYF
TRBJ2-5 | TRBV2 | CASRESSGIVSQETQYF
TRBJ1-1 | TRBV7-8 | CASSLGTNGAEAFF
TRBJ2-1 | TRBV29-1 | CSVEGTRLAGDEQFF
TRBJ1-1 | TRBV2 | CASSAGTVNTEAFF
TRBJ2-1 | TRBV12-3/TRBV12-4 | CASGGLAGSYNEQFF